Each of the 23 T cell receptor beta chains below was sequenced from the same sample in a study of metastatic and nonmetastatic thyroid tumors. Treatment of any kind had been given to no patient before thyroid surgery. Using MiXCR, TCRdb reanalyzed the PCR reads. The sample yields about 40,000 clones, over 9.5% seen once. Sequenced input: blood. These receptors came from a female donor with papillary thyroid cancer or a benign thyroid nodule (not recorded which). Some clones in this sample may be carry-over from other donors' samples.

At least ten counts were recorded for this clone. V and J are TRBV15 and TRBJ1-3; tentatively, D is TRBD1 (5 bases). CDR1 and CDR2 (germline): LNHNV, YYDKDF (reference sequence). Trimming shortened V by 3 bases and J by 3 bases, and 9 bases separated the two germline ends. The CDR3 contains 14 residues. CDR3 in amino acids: CATSRRTIGNTIYF. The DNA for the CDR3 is TGTGCCACCAGCAGGAGGACAATTGGAAACACCATATATTTT.

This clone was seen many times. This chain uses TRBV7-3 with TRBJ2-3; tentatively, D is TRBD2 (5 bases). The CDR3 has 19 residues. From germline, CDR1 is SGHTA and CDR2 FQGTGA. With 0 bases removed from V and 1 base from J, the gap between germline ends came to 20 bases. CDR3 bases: TGTGCCAGCAGCTTAACGGGGATGTTGGCTAGCAGTGGCACAGATACGCAGTATTTT. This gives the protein CASSLTGMLASSGTDTQYF. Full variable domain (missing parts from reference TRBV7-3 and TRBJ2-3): GAGVSQTPSNKVTEKGKYVELRCDPISGHTALYWYRQSLGQGPEFLIYFQGTGAADDSGLPNDRFFAVRPEGSVSTLKIQRTERGDSAVYLCASSLTGMLASSGTDTQYFGPGTRLTVL.

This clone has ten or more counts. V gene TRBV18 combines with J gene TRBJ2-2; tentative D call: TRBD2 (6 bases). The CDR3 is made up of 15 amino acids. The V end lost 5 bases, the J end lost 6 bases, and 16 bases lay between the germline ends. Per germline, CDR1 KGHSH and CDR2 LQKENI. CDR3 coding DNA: TGTGCCAGCTCATTACTAGCCTCTCATTCCGGGGAGCTGTTTTTT. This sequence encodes CASSLLASHSGELFF.

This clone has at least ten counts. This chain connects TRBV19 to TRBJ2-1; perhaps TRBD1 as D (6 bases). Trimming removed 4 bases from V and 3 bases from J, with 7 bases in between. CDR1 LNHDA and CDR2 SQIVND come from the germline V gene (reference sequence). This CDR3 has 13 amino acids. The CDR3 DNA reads TGTGCCAGTAGTACGACAGGCTACAATGAGCAGTTCTTC. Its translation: CASSTTGYNEQFF.

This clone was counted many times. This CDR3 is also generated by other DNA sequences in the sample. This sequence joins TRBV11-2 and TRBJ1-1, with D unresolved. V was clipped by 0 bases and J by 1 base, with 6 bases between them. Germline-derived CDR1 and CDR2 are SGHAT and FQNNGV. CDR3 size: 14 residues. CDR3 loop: CASSLDMGNTEAFF. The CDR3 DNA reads TGTGCCAGCAGCTTAGATATGGGGAACACTGAAGCTTTCTTT.

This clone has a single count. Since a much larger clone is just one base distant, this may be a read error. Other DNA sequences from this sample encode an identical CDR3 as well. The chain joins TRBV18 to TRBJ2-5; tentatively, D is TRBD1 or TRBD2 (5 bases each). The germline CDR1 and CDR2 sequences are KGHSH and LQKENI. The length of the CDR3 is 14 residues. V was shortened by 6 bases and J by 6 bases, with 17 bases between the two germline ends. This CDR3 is CASSRPRDGQTQYF. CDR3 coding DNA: TGTGCCAGCTCTCGACCCCGGGACGGTCAGACCCAGTACTTC. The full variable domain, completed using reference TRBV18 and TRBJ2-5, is NAGVMQNPRHLVRRRGQEARLRCSPMKGHSHVYWYRQLPEEGLKFMVYLQKENIIDESGMPKERFSAEFPKEGPSILRIQQVVRGDSAAYFCASSRPRDGQTQYFGPGTRLLVL.

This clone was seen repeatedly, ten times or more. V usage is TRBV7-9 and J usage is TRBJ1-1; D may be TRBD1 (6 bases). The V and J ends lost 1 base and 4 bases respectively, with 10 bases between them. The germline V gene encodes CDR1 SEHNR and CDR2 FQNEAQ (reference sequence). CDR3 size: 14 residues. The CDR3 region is CASSLEGGGTEAFF. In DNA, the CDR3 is TGTGCCAGCAGCTTAGAAGGGGGGGGCACTGAAGCTTTCTTT. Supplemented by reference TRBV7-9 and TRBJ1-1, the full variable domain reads DTGVSQNPRHKITKRGQNVTFRCDPISEHNRLYWYRQTLGQGPEFLTYFQNEAQLEKSRLLSDRFSAERPKGSFSTLEIQRTEQGDSAMYLCASSLEGGGTEAFFGQGTRLTVV.

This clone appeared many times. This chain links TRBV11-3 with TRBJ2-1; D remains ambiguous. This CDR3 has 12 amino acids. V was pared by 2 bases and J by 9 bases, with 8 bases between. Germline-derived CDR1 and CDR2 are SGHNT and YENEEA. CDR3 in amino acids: CASSLLRPEQFF. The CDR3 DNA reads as TGTGCCAGCAGCTTACTGAGGCCTGAGCAGTTCTTC.

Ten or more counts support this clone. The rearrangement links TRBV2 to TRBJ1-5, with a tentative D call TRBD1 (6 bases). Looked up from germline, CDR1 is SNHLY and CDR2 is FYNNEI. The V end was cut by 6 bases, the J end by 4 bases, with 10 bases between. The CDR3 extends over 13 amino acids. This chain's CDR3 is CASSRDTNQPQHF. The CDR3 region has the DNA TGTGCCAGCAGCCGGGACACAAATCAGCCCCAGCATTTT.

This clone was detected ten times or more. CDR3 bases: TGTGCCAGCAGATTCGGGCAGTCCTACGAGCAGTACTTC. It is translated as CASRFGQSYEQYF. This chain joins TRBV2 and TRBJ2-7; D unresolved. Trimming took 6 bases from V and 1 from J, leaving 10 bases between them. Germline lookup yields CDR1 SNHLY and CDR2 FYNNEI. The CDR3 length is 13 residues.

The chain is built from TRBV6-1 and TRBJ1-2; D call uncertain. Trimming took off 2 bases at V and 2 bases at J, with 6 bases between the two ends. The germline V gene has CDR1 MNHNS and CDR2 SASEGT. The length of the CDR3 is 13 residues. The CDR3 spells CASSERKNYGYTF. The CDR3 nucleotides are TGTGCCAGCAGTGAACGGAAAAACTATGGCTACACCTTC.

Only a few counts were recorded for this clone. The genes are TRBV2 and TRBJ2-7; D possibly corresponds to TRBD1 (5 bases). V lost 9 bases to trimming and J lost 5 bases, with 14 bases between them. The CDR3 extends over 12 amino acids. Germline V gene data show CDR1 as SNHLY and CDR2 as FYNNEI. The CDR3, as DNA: TGTGCCAGTATTGTCACAGGCAACGAGCAGTACTTC. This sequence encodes CASIVTGNEQYF.

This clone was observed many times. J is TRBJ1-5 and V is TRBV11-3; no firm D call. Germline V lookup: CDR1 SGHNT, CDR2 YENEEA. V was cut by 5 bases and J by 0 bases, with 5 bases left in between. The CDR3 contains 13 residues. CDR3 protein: CASSPDSNQPQHF. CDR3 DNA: TGTGCCAGCAGCCCCGATAGCAATCAGCCCCAGCATTTT.

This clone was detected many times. The CDR3 here is CASSMRYATNEKLFF. In nucleotides, the CDR3 is TGTGCCAGTAGTATGCGGTACGCAACTAATGAAAAACTGTTTTTT. The chain uses TRBV19 and TRBJ1-4; unclear D gene. Germline CDR1 reads LNHDA; CDR2 reads SQIVND (reference sequence). The CDR3 length is 15 residues. Trimming shortened V by 3 bases and J by 0 bases, and 8 bases separated the two germline ends.

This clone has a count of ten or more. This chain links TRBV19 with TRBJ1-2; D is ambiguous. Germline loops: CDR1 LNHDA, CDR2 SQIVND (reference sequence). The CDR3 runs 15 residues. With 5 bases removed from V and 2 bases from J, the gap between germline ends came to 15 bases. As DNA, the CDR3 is TGTGCCAGTAGTCTACAGCGAGCGGAAAACTATGGCTACACCTTC. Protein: CASSLQRAENYGYTF.

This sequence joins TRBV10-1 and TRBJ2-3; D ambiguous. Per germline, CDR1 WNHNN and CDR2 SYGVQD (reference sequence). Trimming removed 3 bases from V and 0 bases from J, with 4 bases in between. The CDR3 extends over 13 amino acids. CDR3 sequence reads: CASSEASTDTQYF. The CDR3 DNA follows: TGCGCCAGCAGTGAAGCAAGCACAGATACGCAGTATTTT.

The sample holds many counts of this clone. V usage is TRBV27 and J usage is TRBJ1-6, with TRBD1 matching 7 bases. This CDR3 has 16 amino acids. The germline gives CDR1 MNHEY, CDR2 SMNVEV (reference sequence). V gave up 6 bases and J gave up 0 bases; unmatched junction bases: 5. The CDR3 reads CASRYRGLSYNSPLHF. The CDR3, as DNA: TGTGCCAGCAGGTACAGGGGACTCTCCTATAATTCACCCCTCCACTTT.

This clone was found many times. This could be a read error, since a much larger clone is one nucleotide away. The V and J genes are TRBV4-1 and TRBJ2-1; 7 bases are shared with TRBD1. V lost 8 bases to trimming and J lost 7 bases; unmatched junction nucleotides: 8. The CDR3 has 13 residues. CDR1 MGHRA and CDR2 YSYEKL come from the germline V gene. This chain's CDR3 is CASHRAGGNEQFF. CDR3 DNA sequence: TGCGCCAGCCACAGGGCAGGGGGTAATGAGCAGTTCTTC.

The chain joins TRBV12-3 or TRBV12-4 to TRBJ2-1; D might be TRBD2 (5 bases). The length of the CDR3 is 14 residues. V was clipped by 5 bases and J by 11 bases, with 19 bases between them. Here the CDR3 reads CASSPVYSQRQQFF. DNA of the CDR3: TGTGCCAGCAGTCCGGTGTACTCCCAGCGGCAGCAGTTCTTC.

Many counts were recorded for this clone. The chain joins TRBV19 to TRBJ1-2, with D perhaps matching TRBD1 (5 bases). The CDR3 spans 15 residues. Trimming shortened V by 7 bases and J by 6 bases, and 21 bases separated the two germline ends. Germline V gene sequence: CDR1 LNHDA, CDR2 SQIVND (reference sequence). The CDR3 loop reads CASNVGLGGLDGYTF. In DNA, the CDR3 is TGTGCCAGTAACGTCGGACTGGGGGGACTGGATGGCTACACCTTC.

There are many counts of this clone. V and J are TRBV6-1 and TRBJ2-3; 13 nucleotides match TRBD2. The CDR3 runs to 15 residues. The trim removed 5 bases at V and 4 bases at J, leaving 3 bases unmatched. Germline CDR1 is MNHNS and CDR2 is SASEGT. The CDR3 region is CASSRTSGSSDTQYF. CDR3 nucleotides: TGTGCCAGCAGTAGGACTAGCGGGAGCTCAGATACGCAGTATTTT.

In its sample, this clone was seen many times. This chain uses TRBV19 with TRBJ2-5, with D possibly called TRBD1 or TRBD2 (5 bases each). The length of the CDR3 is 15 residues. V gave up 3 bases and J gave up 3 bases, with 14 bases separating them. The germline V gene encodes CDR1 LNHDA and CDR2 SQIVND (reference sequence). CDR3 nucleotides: TGTGCCAGTAGTATCTCCGGGACGAGTAAAGAGACCCAGTACTTC. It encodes CASSISGTSKETQYF.

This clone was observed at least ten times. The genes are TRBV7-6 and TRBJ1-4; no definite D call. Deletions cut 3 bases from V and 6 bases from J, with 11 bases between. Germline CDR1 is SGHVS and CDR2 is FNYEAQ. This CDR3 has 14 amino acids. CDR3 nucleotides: TGTGCCAGCAGCTTCTCACTCCGGGATGAAAAACTGTTTTTT. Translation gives CASSFSLRDEKLFF.